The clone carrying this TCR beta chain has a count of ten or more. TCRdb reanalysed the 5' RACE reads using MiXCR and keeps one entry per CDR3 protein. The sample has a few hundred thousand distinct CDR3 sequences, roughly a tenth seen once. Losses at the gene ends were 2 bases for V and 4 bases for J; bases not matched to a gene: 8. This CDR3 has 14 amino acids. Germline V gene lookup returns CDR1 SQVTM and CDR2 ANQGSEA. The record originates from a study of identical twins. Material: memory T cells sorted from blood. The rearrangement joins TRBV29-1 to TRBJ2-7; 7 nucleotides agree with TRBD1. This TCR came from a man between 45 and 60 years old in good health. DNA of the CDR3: TGCAGCGTTGAAATGAGGGACAGAGATTACGAGCAGTACTTC. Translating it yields CSVEMRDRDYEQYF.